This T cell receptor (beta chain) was sequenced during a study of blood T cell repertoires in COVID-19. At the level of the study: Samples representing acute and convalescent COVID-19 were sourced from the United States, Italy and Spain.

J was trimmed by 8 bases and V by 5 bases; bases with no gene match: 9. Germline V CDR1 and CDR2: SGHNT, YENEEA. The CDR3 is 14 residues long. How the authors handled the data: For nucleated cells, counts were estimated from reference gene primer amplification. The repertoire was sequenced with immunoSEQ multiplex PCR; TCRdb's copy has only in-frame clones and lacks some. V and J calls and clone size come straight from that table; D and trimming were deduced from the DNA. The sample consists of some 400,000 clones, roughly 86% of them appearing once. Those enrolled in Seattle joined during active infection and were followed longitudinally afterward.

The sample consisted of peripheral blood. The source of this sequence is a woman aged 55-75 years with COVID-19, enrolled during active disease. The V gene is TRBV11-3, the J gene TRBJ1-1; 9 bases match TRBD1. CDR3 bases: TGTGCCAGCAGCCCGGGACAGGGCTTCGAAGAAGCTTTCTTT. Its protein is CASSPGQGFEEAFF.